This T cell receptor beta chain was identified in a study of control samples from healthy donors and cancer patients. The method was immunoSEQ multiplex PCR; TCRdb's version includes in-frame clones alone and lacks a portion of them. This sample yields tens of thousands of clones, of which roughly 90% are seen a single time; roughly 5.5% belongs to the top ten. The CDR3 consists of 13 residues. CDR1 is SGDLS, CDR2 YYNGEE, per germline. After removal of 4 bases from V and 6 bases from J, the junction contained 6 bases not matched to a gene. The source material was PBMCs. The sequence was obtained from a man between 60 and 75 years old with colorectal cancer. The V call is TRBV9, the J call TRBJ2-7, with TRBD1 matching over 8 bases. CDR3 DNA sequence: TGTGCCAGCAGCCCAGGACAGGGCGTCGAGCAGTACTTC. Translating it yields CASSPGQGVEQYF.